Given below is one T cell receptor (beta chain) in context. What it binds is unknown. Germline CDR1 is SGHRS and CDR2 is YFSETQ. V dropped 6 bases and J dropped 0 bases, with 16 bases sitting between them. The CDR3 totals 16 residues. This sample stems from a study of STAT3 mutations in large granular lymphocyte leukemia. Data came from immunoSEQ multiplex PCR; TCRdb stores just in-frame clones and leaves some out. The sample records some 30,000 clones, around 86% being singletons. The study's findings and limits: TCR clonotype switching after therapy occurred in about 35% of the 18 patients. Clonal expansion was inferred from samples taken at other timepoints. Persisting codominant clonotypes may have hidden a small pathogenic clone. Every T-cell large granular lymphocyte leukemia patient had at least one immunodominant TCR beta clonotype. Variable sampling intervals and differing treatment regimens complicated linking therapy response to TCR clonal burden changes.

Sequenced material: peripheral blood mononuclear cells. The source of this sequence is a man in his fifties or sixties with T-cell large granular lymphocyte leukemia. Some clones in this sample may be carry-over from other donors' samples. The chain employs TRBV5-1 and TRBJ2-1, with D tentatively TRBD1 or TRBD2 (6 bases each). CDR3 loop: CASNDTPGASYNEQFF. The CDR3 DNA reads TGCGCCAGCAACGACACCCCGGGGGCCTCCTACAATGAGCAGTTCTTC.